The next 4 T cell receptor beta chains were all read from a single sample in a study of T cells in Graves' hyperthyroidism and ophthalmopathy. TCR beta CDR3 region amplification was performed from RNA transcripts. Researchers ran a first-round RT-PCR on the TCR CDR3 using the HTBI primer set. TCRdb called the multiplex PCR reads again in MiXCR, with one record for every CDR3 protein. The table records about 740,000 distinct CDR3 sequences, roughly 15% of them present only once. Sequences were obtained from blood. The receptors were sampled from a woman between 18 and 30 years old with Graves' hyperthyroidism.

There are many counts of this clonotype. This chain uses TRBV2 with TRBJ2-2; weak D call: TRBD1 (6 bases). The CDR3 runs 13 residues. Germline assignment: CDR1 SNHLY and CDR2 FYNNEI. V dropped 3 bases and J dropped 5 bases, with 7 bases sitting between them. The CDR3, as DNA: TGTGCCAGCAGTGACCAGGGGACCGGGGAGCTGTTTTTT. Its translation: CASSDQGTGELFF.

This clonotype appeared many times. The genes are TRBV3-1 and TRBJ1-1; no clear D. The germline gives CDR1 LGHDT, CDR2 YNNKEL (reference sequence). The germline V and J ends were trimmed by 5 bases and 6 bases, with 4 bases remaining between them. CDR3 length equals 10 residues. CDR3 sequence: CASSGSEAFF. The CDR3 region has the DNA TGTGCCAGCAGCGGCTCTGAAGCTTTCTTT.

This sequence joins TRBV10-2 and TRBJ2-7; D possibly corresponds to TRBD1 (7 bases). This CDR3 is built from 15 residues. Trimming removed 6 bases at V and 1 base at J, with 16 bases between. Per the germline V gene, CDR1 is WSHSY and CDR2 is SAAADI. In nucleotides, the CDR3 is TGCGCCAGCAGCCCGGGGGACAGTCGGTCCTACGAGCAGTACTTC. The encoded protein is CASSPGDSRSYEQYF.

There are a few counts of this clonotype. This chain links TRBV11-2 with TRBJ2-1; 10 bases agree with TRBD1. Germline-derived CDR1 and CDR2 are SGHAT and FQNNGV. The CDR3 consists of 11 residues. Trimming cost V 4 bases and J 15 bases; bases outside gene matches: 3. The CDR3 DNA follows: TGTGCCAGCAGCTCCGGGACAGGGGTGTTCTTC. This translates into CASSSGTGVFF.